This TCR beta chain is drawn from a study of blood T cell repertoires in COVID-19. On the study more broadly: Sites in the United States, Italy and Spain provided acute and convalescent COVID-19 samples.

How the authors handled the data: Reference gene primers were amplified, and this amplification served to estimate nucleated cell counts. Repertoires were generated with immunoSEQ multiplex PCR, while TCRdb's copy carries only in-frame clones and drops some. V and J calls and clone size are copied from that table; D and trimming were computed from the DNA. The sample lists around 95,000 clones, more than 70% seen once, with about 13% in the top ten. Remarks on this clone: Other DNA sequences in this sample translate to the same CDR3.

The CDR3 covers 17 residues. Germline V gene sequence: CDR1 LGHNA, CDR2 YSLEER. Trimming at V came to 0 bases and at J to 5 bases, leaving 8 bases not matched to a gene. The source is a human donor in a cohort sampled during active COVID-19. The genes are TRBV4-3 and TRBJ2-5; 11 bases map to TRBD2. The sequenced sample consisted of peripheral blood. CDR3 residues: CASSQDWLAGGWETQYF. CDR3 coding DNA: TGCGCCAGCAGCCAAGATTGGCTAGCGGGAGGCTGGGAGACCCAGTACTTC.